This TCR beta chain was sequenced for a study of blood T cell repertoires in COVID-19. Background on the study: Sources were T cells, B-cell-depleted T cells, or PBMCs; the material itself was cDNA or gDNA.

In the original analysis: Reference gene primer amplification yielded estimated nucleated cell counts. Repertoires were generated with immunoSEQ multiplex PCR, while TCRdb's copy carries only in-frame clones and drops some. Clone size and the V and J calls come from that table; the DNA yielded D and trimming. The table records tens of thousands of clones, about nine tenths of them present only once. V gave up 8 bases and J gave up 0 bases, with 16 bases separating them. There are 15 residues in the CDR3. CDR1 MNHEY and CDR2 SMNVEV come from the germline V gene (reference sequence). The sequence was collected from a man between 60 and 70 years old with acute or convalescent COVID-19. Sequenced input: peripheral blood. The rearrangement links TRBV27 to TRBJ1-1; the D is unclear. CDR3 loop: CASGSRGSMNTEAFF. CDR3 nucleotide sequence: TGTGCCAGCGGTTCTCGCGGATCAATGAACACTGAAGCTTTCTTT.